This T cell receptor beta chain was sequenced for a study of blood T cells in healthy people across ages. Study results and limitations: Donors of long life had a larger count of naive CD4+ cells and greater diversity than aged donors.

Using a J-beta primer mix together with a sample-barcoded 5' primer, a second PCR was run for roughly 7 to 11 cycles. Unique molecular identifiers of 12 random nucleotides labeled each cDNA. TCRdb passed the 5' RACE reads through MiXCR, listing each CDR3 protein once. Of more than 1 million distinct CDR3 sequences in the sample, around 45% were seen once. Turning to this clonotype: The antigen is unknown.

Each sample provided at least 6 micrograms of extracted total RNA. V was trimmed by 5 bases and J by 2 bases, leaving 13 bases between them. This CDR3 has 13 residues. Germline V lookup: CDR1 SQVTM, CDR2 ANQGSEA. This chain connects TRBV29-1 to TRBJ2-7; D assignment may be TRBD1 or TRBD2 (5 bases each). What was sequenced was blood. This clonotype originated in a woman aged 60-75 years in good health. DNA of the CDR3: TGCAGCGTTCTCTGGGACCTCACCTACGAGCAGTACTTC. It encodes CSVLWDLTYEQYF.